The TCR beta chain described here comes from a study of CD8 T cells in Susac syndrome. This clonotype was detected once. Sequencing of TCR beta was undertaken in CD8+ and CD4+ T cells derived from blood. RNA was extracted with the RNeasy kit, and a quantity of roughly 0.5 to 1 ug was reverse transcribed using random hexamers. Amplification of TCR beta CDR3 across 54 Vbeta and 13 Jbeta was performed with immunoSEQ multiplex PCR. TCRdb independently ran MiXCR on the immunoSEQ multiplex PCR reads; one entry per CDR3 protein. This sample yields 170,000 or so distinct CDR3 sequences, of which roughly 95% are seen a single time; around 0.16% belongs to the top ten. The CDR3 runs 15 residues. Germline CDR1 and CDR2: SNHLY and FYNNEI. V dropped 9 bases and J dropped 4; count of bases not matched to a gene: 6.

The V and J genes are TRBV2 and TRBJ2-1; TRBD2 matches 13 bases. This clonotype was sampled from a human donor with multiple sclerosis. The sequencing sample was made of CD8+ T cells from PBMCs. This CDR3 is CASTSGRGIYNEQFF. CDR3 DNA sequence: TGTGCCAGTACTAGCGGGAGGGGGATTTACAATGAGCAGTTCTTC. The full variable domain, in which reference TRBV2 and TRBJ2-1 provide the parts outside the CDR3, is EPEVTQTPSHQVTQMGQEVILRCVPISNHLYFYWYRQILGQKVEFLVSFYNNEISEKSEIFDDQFSVERPDGSNFTLKIRSTKLEDSAMYFCASTSGRGIYNEQFFGPGTRLTVL.